This T cell receptor beta chain was identified in a study of vaccination and CD4 T cells after COVID-19. The overall study: Convalescent cases consisted of six males and four females, of whom two were Hispanic.

This clonotype occurred a few times. What it recognizes is unknown. As for treatment: roughly 11-day PBMC culture with coronavirus spike peptide pools or control peptides (ViraFEST assay). CD4+ T cells that had been cultured provided DNA sequenced with the Oncomine TCR Beta short-read assay. Cultured CD4+ T cells were the source of extracted genomic DNA. TCRdb called the PCR reads again in MiXCR, with one record for every CDR3 protein. This sample has about 8,500 distinct CDR3 sequences, with roughly 23% found just once. This CDR3 is built from 14 residues. Germline CDR1 and CDR2: MNHNS and SASEGT. V lost 5 bases, J lost 2 bases, and 3 bases stayed unmatched.

This clonotype originated in a human donor with COVID-19. The sample was cultured CD4+ T cells from blood. The rearrangement uses TRBV6-1 and TRBJ2-5; 9 bases agree with TRBD2. CDR3 bases: TGTGCCAGCAGTAATCTAGCGGGGCAAGAGACCCAGTACTTC. Encoded protein: CASSNLAGQETQYF.